This T cell receptor (beta chain) is from a study of blood T cells in healthy people across ages. Broader study findings: TCR beta diversity, measured per million T cells, fell in a roughly linear way with age.

Primers used in a second PCR of roughly 7 to 12 cycles were a sample-barcoded 5' primer and a J-beta primer mix. TCRdb re-called the 5' RACE reads with MiXCR, one entry per CDR3 protein. Counted here are 1.5 million to 2 million distinct CDR3 sequences, approximately 30% occurring once; the ten biggest clones make up less than 9.5%. About this clonotype: Antigen: not known. Being one base from a much bigger clone, this may be a read error.

Each sample had at least 6 million PBMCs isolated. The amount of total RNA extracted per sample was at least 6 micrograms. The CDR3 is made up of 17 amino acids. Germline CDR1 and CDR2: ENHRY and SYGVKD. The sequenced material came from blood. The receptor comes from a woman aged 25-40 years in good health. The chain combines TRBV10-3 with TRBJ2-1; 8 nucleotides line up with TRBD2. The J call is uncertain, as TRBJ2-7 better fits the DNA end. The CDR3 DNA reads TGTGCCATCAGTGAGTCACTTAGCGGGGACTCCTACAATGAGCAGTACTTC. This translates into CAISESLSGDSYNEQYF.